The clone carrying this T cell receptor (beta chain) was detected only a few times. Original processing notes: Reference gene primer amplification in the assay estimated nucleated cell counts. Some clones are missing from TCRdb's copy, which holds only in-frame ones; the method was immunoSEQ multiplex PCR. That table gives V, J and clone size, and the DNA gave D and trimming. The table has 200,000 to 250,000 clones, roughly 85% seen once; the top ten hold 18%. This sample is part of a study of blood T cell repertoires in COVID-19. Study overall: The analysed material was cDNA or gDNA that came from T cells, B-cell-depleted T cells, or PBMCs.

After removal of 8 bases from V and 7 bases from J, the junction contained 7 bases not matched to a gene. The CDR3 extends over 12 amino acids. Germline loops: CDR1 SNHLY, CDR2 FYNNEI. Cohort allocation depended upon clinical history that participants reported. Sequencing was done on a sample of PBMCs or T cells enriched from blood (not recorded which). The receptor comes from a man aged 35 to 55 who had recovered from COVID-19. The chain is built from TRBV2 and TRBJ1-1; 7 bases line up with TRBD1. CDR3 coding DNA: TGTGCCAGCGGAGAGGGACAGCATGAAGCTTTCTTT. As protein: CASGEGQHEAFF.